These 23 T cell receptor beta chains share one sample of origin, sequenced in a study of T cell repertoires in cytomegalovirus infection. From the reads, TCRdb called clonotypes with MiXCR, one entry per CDR3 protein. This sample has about 300,000 distinct CDR3 sequences, with approximately 10% found just once. What was sequenced was PBMCs. These receptors originate from a human donor in good health (CMV status not recorded). Some clones in this sample may be carry-over from other donors' samples.

Many counts were recorded for this clonotype. This chain joins TRBV29-1 and TRBJ1-3; 7 positions match TRBD1. Germline CDR1 and CDR2: SQVTM and ANQGSEA. The CDR3 extends over 12 amino acids. Trimming took 7 bases from V and 3 from J; bases not matched to a gene: 3. Here the CDR3 DNA reads TGCAGCGCGCGGGACAGTGGAAACACCATATATTTT. As protein: CSARDSGNTIYF.

This clonotype was counted a few times. The genes are TRBV20-1 and TRBJ1-1; D may be TRBD1 (5 bases). V was trimmed by 2 bases and J by 2 bases, leaving 12 bases between them. The length of the CDR3 is 14 residues. Per the germline V gene, CDR1 is DFQATT and CDR2 is SNEGSKA (reference sequence). The CDR3 protein is CSARTGTSNTEAFF. DNA of the CDR3: TGCAGTGCTAGAACTGGGACTTCTAACACTGAAGCTTTCTTT.

In its sample, this clonotype was seen a few times. The chain has TRBV28 and TRBJ1-4; possible D gene TRBD1, 6 bases. The V end was cut by 3 bases, the J end by 5 bases, with 10 bases between. Germline loops: CDR1 MDHEN, CDR2 SYDVKM. This CDR3 comprises 14 residues. The CDR3 DNA reads as TGTGCCAGCAGTTTGGGGACACCGAATGAAAAACTGTTTTTT. Encoded protein: CASSLGTPNEKLFF.

This clonotype has ten or more counts. The V gene is TRBV5-5, the J gene TRBJ2-6, with 7 positions matching TRBD1. Looked up from germline, CDR1 is SGHKS and CDR2 is YYEKEE (reference sequence). V was pared by 1 base and J by 3 bases, with 10 bases of the junction left unmatched. The CDR3 is 18 residues long. The CDR3 here is CASSLIPQTGFGANVLTF. CDR3 bases: TGTGCCAGCAGCTTGATCCCCCAGACAGGGTTTGGGGCCAACGTCCTGACTTTC.

At least ten counts were recorded for this clonotype. The chain carries TRBV29-1 and TRBJ2-3, with D maybe TRBD2 (5 bases). The CDR3 has 14 amino acids. CDR1 SQVTM and CDR2 ANQGSEA come from the germline V gene. V was trimmed by 6 bases and J by 0 bases, leaving 13 bases between them. CDR3 DNA sequence: TGCAGCGTGCGGACGGACTTTAGCACAGATACGCAGTATTTT. Encoded protein: CSVRTDFSTDTQYF.

This clonotype was counted at least ten times. The J gene is TRBJ2-1, the V gene TRBV4-1; D perhaps matches TRBD2 (5 bases). The CDR3 has 16 residues. The germline V gene encodes CDR1 MGHRA and CDR2 YSYEKL. Trimming shortened V by 4 bases and J by 0 bases, and 13 bases separated the two germline ends. CDR3 in amino acids: CASSPSQRSSYNEQFF. For the CDR3, the DNA is TGCGCCAGCAGCCCAAGTCAGCGGAGCTCCTACAATGAGCAGTTCTTC.

The rearrangement uses TRBV20-1 and TRBJ2-2; weak D call: TRBD2 (5 bases). CDR3 length equals 15 residues. Between the trimmed V and J ends, which lost 3 bases and 2 bases, there was a span of 13 bases. Germline CDR1 DFQATT, CDR2 SNEGSKA (reference sequence). The CDR3 protein is CSASRPRGNTGELFF. CDR3 nucleotide sequence: TGCAGTGCTAGTAGGCCCCGGGGAAACACCGGGGAGCTGTTTTTT.

This clonotype was seen repeatedly, ten times or more. This chain links TRBV6-2 or TRBV6-3 with TRBJ2-1; D remains unclear. Germline V gene data show CDR1 as MNHEY and CDR2 as SVGEGT. This CDR3 comprises 15 residues. The V end lost 7 bases, the J end lost 2 bases, and 15 bases lay between the germline ends. CDR3 nucleotides: TGTGCCAGCACCCTTACTCCTACCCCCTACAATGAGCAGTTCTTC. Amino acid sequence: CASTLTPTPYNEQFF.

This clonotype was counted a few times. The V and J genes are TRBV12-3 or TRBV12-4 and TRBJ2-7; D not certain. Trimming cost V 3 bases and J 3 bases, with 6 bases left between them. CDR3 length: 12 amino acids. The CDR3 DNA sequence: TGTGCCAGCAGTTTCGTCAGCTACGAGCAGTACTTC. Its translation: CASSFVSYEQYF.

At least ten counts were recorded for this clonotype. The chain combines TRBV7-9 with TRBJ1-1, with D maybe TRBD1 (6 bases). This CDR3 contains 13 residues. CDR1 is SEHNR, CDR2 FQNEAQ, per germline (reference sequence). V lost 5 bases and J lost 11, with 18 bases in between. The CDR3 reads CASSDRGGLIAFF. CDR3 nucleotide sequence: TGTGCCAGCAGCGACCGGGGGGGGCTTATCGCTTTCTTT.

This clonotype was counted between two and nine times. CDR3 residues: CASSISNEQFF. In DNA, the CDR3 is TGTGCCAGTAGTATAAGTAATGAGCAGTTCTTC. V gene TRBV19 combines with J gene TRBJ2-1; D gene ambiguous. V was cut by 2 bases and J by 7 bases, with 3 bases left in between. The CDR3 contains 11 residues. The germline CDR1 and CDR2 sequences are LNHDA and SQIVND (reference sequence).

The gene calls are TRBV7-9 and TRBJ1-2; 10 positions match TRBD1. Germline-derived CDR1 and CDR2 are SEHNR and FQNEAQ (reference sequence). The CDR3 consists of 15 residues. V was pared by 3 bases and J by 2 bases, with 3 bases of the junction left unmatched. CDR3 amino acids: CASSLDRGTNYGYTF. CDR3 DNA sequence: TGTGCCAGCAGCTTGGACAGGGGGACGAACTATGGCTACACCTTC.

For this clonotype: Sequence at one end of the junction differs from germline and may be a read error. The chain has TRBV5-1 and TRBJ1-4; D possibly corresponds to TRBD1 (6 bases). This CDR3 contains 14 residues. Germline assignment: CDR1 SGHRS and CDR2 YFSETQ. CDR3 residues: CACSLSGDGEKLFF. In DNA form, the CDR3 reads TGCGCCTGCAGCTTATCAGGGGACGGTGAAAAACTGTTTTTT.

This clonotype was recorded at least ten times. The chain recombines TRBV28 with TRBJ1-1; D is uncertain. The CDR3 runs 15 residues. CDR1 and CDR2 (germline): MDHEN, SYDVKM. The V gene lost 5 bases and the J gene lost 5 bases, with 18 bases spanning the gap. CDR3 in amino acids: CASSLLVGKVTEAFF. The DNA for the CDR3 is TGTGCCAGCAGTCTCTTAGTGGGGAAGGTGACTGAAGCTTTCTTT.

This clonotype was found many times. CDR3 protein: CASSQMNTEAFF. DNA of the CDR3: TGTGCCAGCAGCCAGATGAACACTGAAGCTTTCTTT. This chain connects TRBV7-3 to TRBJ1-1; D call uncertain. The ends were cut back, 5 bases at V and 0 bases at J, with 4 bases in the middle. CDR3 size: 12 residues. The V gene's germline CDR1 is SGHTA and CDR2 FQGTGA.

This clonotype showed up many times. The J gene is TRBJ1-5, the V gene TRBV29-1; the D is unclear. CDR1 is SQVTM and CDR2 is ANQGSEA in the germline V gene. The V gene lost 0 bases and the J gene lost 4 bases, with 7 bases spanning the gap. The CDR3 has 13 amino acids. CDR3 residues: CSVEEGINQPQHF. CDR3 DNA sequence: TGCAGCGTTGAAGAAGGGATTAATCAGCCCCAGCATTTT.

Ten or more counts support this clonotype. This rearrangement joins TRBV28 to TRBJ1-3; a weak D match, TRBD1 (5 bases). Germline V CDR1 and CDR2: MDHEN, SYDVKM. The CDR3 sequence is 17 residues long. Trimming took off 5 bases at V and 1 base at J, with 18 bases between the two ends. The CDR3 spells CASSPGSTAFSGNTIYF. Written as DNA, the CDR3 is TGTGCCAGCAGTCCCGGATCGACAGCGTTTTCTGGAAACACCATATATTTT. Together with reference TRBV28 and TRBJ1-3, the CDR3 gives the full variable domain: DVKVTQSSRYLVKRTGEKVFLECVQDMDHENMFWYRQDPGLGLRLIYFSYDVKMKEKGDIPEGYSVSREKKERFSLILESASTNQTSMYLCASSPGSTAFSGNTIYFGEGSWLTVV.

This clonotype showed up many times. The CDR3 nucleotides read TGCGCCAGTAGACTAGCAGGGATTCAGTACTTC. The encoded protein is CASRLAGIQYF. This chain links TRBV10-2 with TRBJ2-4; 7 nucleotides align to TRBD2. V was clipped by 9 bases and J by 10 bases; unmatched bases: 6. Germline V lookup: CDR1 WSHSY, CDR2 SAAADI. The CDR3 totals 11 residues.

Many counts were recorded for this clonotype. The chain combines TRBV28 with TRBJ2-2; the match to TRBD1 covers 8 bases. This CDR3 comprises 15 residues. The junction had 6 bases not matched to a gene; V was cut back by 3 bases and J by 6 bases. Germline V gives CDR1 MDHEN, CDR2 SYDVKM. As DNA, the CDR3 is TGTGCCAGCAGTTTGCAGGGGGCTTGGGCCGGGGAGCTGTTTTTT. This gives the protein CASSLQGAWAGELFF.

The table lists this clonotype with a few counts. The chain links TRBV29-1 to TRBJ2-3; 9 bases map to TRBD1. With 4 bases clipped from V and 0 bases from J, the junction kept 5 bases outside the gene matches. CDR1 and CDR2 (germline): SQVTM, ANQGSEA. This CDR3 has 15 amino acids. CDR3 coding DNA: TGCAGCGTTGCTGTCGGGACAGGGAGCACAGATACGCAGTATTTT. Its protein product is CSVAVGTGSTDTQYF.

This clonotype was recorded at least ten times. J is TRBJ1-1 and V is TRBV7-6; D is ambiguous. The CDR3 runs to 14 residues. Trimming took 4 bases from V and 4 from J, leaving 13 bases between them. CDR1 is SGHVS, CDR2 FNYEAQ, per germline. Here the CDR3 reads CASSSRRRSTEAFF. The CDR3 bases are TGTGCCAGCAGCTCCCGACGGAGGAGCACTGAAGCTTTCTTT.

Regarding this clonotype: This could be a read error, since a much larger clone is one nucleotide away. The rearrangement uses TRBV28 and TRBJ1-2; no clear D. Trimming shortened V by 5 bases and J by 0 bases, and 4 bases separated the two germline ends. In germline, CDR1 is MDHEN, CDR2 SYDVKM. This CDR3 has 12 residues. CDR3: CASSTANYGYTF. For the CDR3, the DNA is TGTGCCAGCAGTACCGCTAACTATGGCTACACCTTC.

This clonotype was seen ten or more times. The chain combines TRBV7-2 with TRBJ1-2; a weak D match, TRBD1 (6 bases). This CDR3 has 14 residues. The germline gives CDR1 SGHTA, CDR2 FQGNSA. V lost 1 base, J lost 8 bases, and 14 bases lay in between. The CDR3, as DNA: TGTGCCAGCAGCTTAGTTCGGGGAGGGGGAGGCTACACCTTC. Amino acids: CASSLVRGGGGYTF.